Many counts were recorded for the clone carrying this TCR beta chain. As yet, its antigen is unknown. The source of the sample is a study of CD8 T cells in ankylosing spondylitis. 5'-RACE, quantitative and with molecular barcodes, yielded the TCR beta libraries. MiXCR, run by TCRdb on the 5' RACE reads, gives a single entry per CDR3 protein. The sample contains around 230,000 distinct CDR3 sequences, 8.2% of which appear only once. Notes on the study in general: Previously reported in reactive arthritis synovial fluid and blood were some of the motif variants.

Sequencing was performed on blood, either unsorted or a sorted T cell fraction (not recorded which). This receptor was obtained from a female donor with ankylosing spondylitis or in good health (not recorded which).

The CDR3, as DNA: TGTGCCAGCAGCCCCCTCGGGATTAGCAATCAGCCCCAGCATTTT. Its protein is CASSPLGISNQPQHF. The J gene is TRBJ1-5, the V gene TRBV5-5; no clear D gene. Trimming took 4 bases from V and 0 from J, leaving 11 bases between them. The CDR3 spans 15 residues. Germline V CDR1 and CDR2: SGHKS, YYEKEE (reference sequence).